A selection of T cell receptor beta chains follows, all from one sample in a study of CD8+ T cells in alopecia areata. Sequenced by immunoSEQ multiplex PCR; TCRdb stores in-frame clones only, minus some. The table lists more than 200,000 clones, roughly 40% of them singletons. The sequencing here drew on CD4+ T cells sorted from blood, taken at roughly week 36, from a patient treated with tofacitinib. Receptor source: a human donor with alopecia areata. The CDR3 runs from the conserved cysteine through the conserved F or W. The D gene is left open where the match is weak. For some rows the clone size is stated as once, few or many, or as a class when expanded; others skip it.

cdr3_nt cdr3_aa v_call d_call j_call clone_size
TGTGCCTGGAGTGCCGGACAGGGATCTCAGCCCCAGCATTTT CAWSAGQGSQPQHF TRBV30 TRBD1 TRBJ1-5 NA
TGTGCCAGCAGCTTTGGAAGCCAAGAGACCCAGTACTTC CASSFGSQETQYF TRBV7-9 NA TRBJ2-5 NA
TGCGCCAGCAGCAAAGGGACTAGCGGGAGGGCCTTTGAAGTCGATGAGCAGTTCTTC CASSKGTSGRAFEVDEQFF TRBV4-3 TRBD2 TRBJ2-1 once
TGTGCCAGCTCACCCGGGGGACAGGGAGTCTACGAGCAGTACTTC CASSPGGQGVYEQYF TRBV18 TRBD1 TRBJ2-7 NA
TGCAGCGCCCGAGAGGGAGAGACCCAGTACTTC CSAREGETQYF TRBV29-1 NA TRBJ2-5 NA
TGTGCCACCAGCAGAGCCGGGGACAGGGCGACCACCTACGAGCAGTACTTC CATSRAGDRATTYEQYF TRBV15 TRBD1 TRBJ2-7 NA
TGTGCCAGCAGAACTAACAGGGGGGCCTATGGCTACACCTTC CASRTNRGAYGYTF TRBV28 TRBD1 TRBJ1-2 NA
TGCAGCTCCTTACAGGGGCTCACCGGGGAGCTGTTTTTT CSSLQGLTGELFF TRBV29-1 TRBD1 TRBJ2-2 few
TGTGCCAGCAGTGAAGGTGGGGTAAAAAGCGAGCAGTACTTC CASSEGGVKSEQYF TRBV2 NA TRBJ2-7 NA
TGCGCCAGCAGCAATTTGGGAAACACTGAAGCTTTCTTT CASSNLGNTEAFF TRBV5-1 NA TRBJ1-1 few
TGTGCCAGCAGTTCGGGTCTGGAGACCCAGTACTTC CASSSGLETQYF TRBV6-6 NA TRBJ2-5 NA
TGCAGCGCCTCTCGACAGTTGGGCGAGACCCAGTACTTC CSASRQLGETQYF TRBV29-1 NA TRBJ2-5 few
TGTGCCAGCAGCTTAGGAGGGACAGACCAAGAGACCCAGTACTTC CASSLGGTDQETQYF TRBV7-2 TRBD1 TRBJ2-5 NA
TGTGCCAGCAGTACCATCGGGCAGCCCCAGCATTTT CASSTIGQPQHF TRBV6-5 NA TRBJ1-5 NA
TGTGCCAGCAGCTTAGCGGGTAGTAGCACAGATACGCAGTATTTT CASSLAGSSTDTQYF TRBV7-9 NA TRBJ2-3 NA
TGTGCCAGTAGTATGCTAGCGGAAGAGACCCAGTACTTC CASSMLAEETQYF TRBV19 TRBD2 TRBJ2-5 NA
TGTGCCAGCAGTTACACCGGGACTGGAGACAATGAGCAGTTCTTC CASSYTGTGDNEQFF TRBV27 NA TRBJ2-1 NA
TGCGCCAGCAGCTCCGGGACTAGCGCGACCTACGAGCAGTACTTC CASSSGTSATYEQYF TRBV4-1 TRBD2 TRBJ2-7 NA
TGTGCCTGGAGTAAAGGTTACAAAGAGACCCAGTACTTC CAWSKGYKETQYF TRBV30 NA TRBJ2-5 NA